A single TCR beta chain is shown here with its context. Cohort assignment relied on participant-reported clinical history. This record comes from a study of blood T cell repertoires in COVID-19. About the research overall: Sample material is recorded as cDNA or gDNA derived from T cells, B-cell-depleted T cells, or PBMCs.

Authors' processing steps: Reference gene primer amplification yielded estimated nucleated cell counts. Generated by immunoSEQ multiplex PCR, the TCRdb table keeps only in-frame clones and is missing some. V and J calls and clone size are those listed in that table; D and trimming were worked out from the DNA. The table has some 200,000 clones, 84% seen once. This CDR3 is 15 amino acids long. Trimming left V 9 bases short and J 4 bases short, with 21 bases between. Germline V gene sequence: CDR1 LNHDA, CDR2 SQIVND (reference sequence). The source of this sequence is a man between 35 and 55 years old who had recovered from COVID-19. The chain employs TRBV19 and TRBJ1-2; possibly TRBD1 for D (6 bases). Input material: PBMCs or T cells enriched from blood (not recorded which). CDR3 sequence: CASARSGQTSYGYTF. Here the CDR3 DNA reads TGTGCCAGCGCTCGATCCGGACAGACTTCCTATGGCTACACCTTC.